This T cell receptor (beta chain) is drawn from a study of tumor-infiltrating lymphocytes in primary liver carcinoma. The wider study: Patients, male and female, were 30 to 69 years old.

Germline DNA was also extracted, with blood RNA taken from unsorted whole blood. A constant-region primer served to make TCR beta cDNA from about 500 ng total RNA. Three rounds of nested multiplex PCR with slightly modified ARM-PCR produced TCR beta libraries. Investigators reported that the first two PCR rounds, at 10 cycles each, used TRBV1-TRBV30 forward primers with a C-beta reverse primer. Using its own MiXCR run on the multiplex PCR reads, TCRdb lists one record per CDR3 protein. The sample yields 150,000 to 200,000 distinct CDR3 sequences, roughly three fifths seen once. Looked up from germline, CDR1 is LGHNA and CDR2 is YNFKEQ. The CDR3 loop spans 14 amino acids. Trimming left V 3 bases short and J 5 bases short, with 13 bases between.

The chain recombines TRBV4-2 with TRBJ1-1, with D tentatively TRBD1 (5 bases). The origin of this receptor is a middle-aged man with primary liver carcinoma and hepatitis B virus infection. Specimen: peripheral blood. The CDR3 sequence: CASSHQRGVTEAFF. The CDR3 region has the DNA TGTGCCAGCAGCCATCAAAGAGGGGTAACTGAAGCTTTCTTT.